The 24 T cell receptor beta chains given below trace back to one sample, sequenced in a study of blood T cell repertoires in COVID-19. Sequencing used immunoSEQ multiplex PCR; TCRdb keeps in-frame clones, though not all of them. The table lists 200,000 or so clones, 87% of them singletons. Input material: PBMCs or T cells enriched from blood (not recorded which). These receptors all stem from a young man who had recovered from COVID-19.

Points on this clone: This same CDR3 is encoded by further DNA sequences in the sample. The rearrangement joins TRBV6-2 or TRBV6-3 to TRBJ1-5; D is unresolved. The ends were cut back, 0 bases at V and 1 base at J, with 4 bases in the middle. The germline V gene encodes CDR1 MNHEY and CDR2 SVGEGT. CDR3 length: 14 residues. This chain's CDR3 is CASSYSRSNQPQHF. CDR3 bases: TGTGCCAGCAGTTACTCGAGGAGCAATCAGCCCCAGCATTTT.

The chain uses TRBV7-2 and TRBJ2-1, with a possible D match to TRBD1 (5 bases). CDR3 size: 17 residues. The germline V gene has CDR1 SGHTA and CDR2 FQGNSA. The germline V and J ends were trimmed by 0 bases and 5 bases, with 17 bases remaining between them. CDR3 in DNA: TGTGCCAGCAGCTTAGCGATAGGGGCAGGGTCTGACAATGAGCAGTTCTTC. Amino acids: CASSLAIGAGSDNEQFF. Together with reference TRBV7-2 and TRBJ2-1, the CDR3 gives the full variable domain: GAGVSQSPSNKVTEKGKDVELRCDPISGHTALYWYRQSLGQGLEFLIYFQGNSAPDKSGLPSDRFSAERTGGSVSTLTIQRTQQEDSAVYLCASSLAIGAGSDNEQFFGPGTRLTVL.

This clone was seen only once. V and J are TRBV6-6 and TRBJ2-2; 16 bases are shared with TRBD2. Germline assignment: CDR1 MNHNY and CDR2 SVGAGI (reference sequence). J gave up 4 bases and V 6 bases, and 2 bases lay outside the gene matches. The CDR3 is made up of 16 amino acids. This CDR3 is CASRGTSGRGTGELFF. The CDR3 nucleotides read TGTGCCAGCAGGGGGACTAGCGGGAGGGGCACCGGGGAGCTGTTTTTT.

This rearrangement joins TRBV2 to TRBJ2-2; D is perhaps TRBD2 (6 bases). The germline gives CDR1 SNHLY, CDR2 FYNNEI. The CDR3 has 16 amino acids. Trimming cost V 7 bases and J 4 bases, with 19 bases left between them. The CDR3 nucleotides read TGTGCCAGCAAGAGGGAGCTAGCGAAAAGCACCGGGGAGCTGTTTTTT. This codes for CASKRELAKSTGELFF. The variable domain in full, completed from reference TRBV2 and TRBJ2-2, reads EPEVTQTPSHQVTQMGQEVILRCVPISNHLYFYWYRQILGQKVEFLVSFYNNEISEKSEIFDDQFSVERPDGSNFTLKIRSTKLEDSAMYFCASKRELAKSTGELFFGEGSRLTVL.

The chain has TRBV6-5 and TRBJ1-6, with 8 bases identical to TRBD1. This CDR3 is 13 amino acids long. The germline CDR1 and CDR2 sequences are MNHEY and SVGAGI. V trimming: 6 bases; J trimming: 7 bases; junction bases outside the gene matches: 2. The CDR3 DNA follows: TGTGCCAGCAGACGGACAGGGAATTCACCCCTCCACTTT. It translates to CASRRTGNSPLHF.

V and J are TRBV19 and TRBJ1-1; the D is unclear. The germline V gene encodes CDR1 LNHDA and CDR2 SQIVND (reference sequence). This CDR3 has 15 amino acids. V was shortened by 4 bases and J by 1 base, with 13 bases between the two germline ends. The CDR3 coding sequence is TGTGCCAGTAGTACCGTAAAGCTAGGGAACACTGAAGCTTTCTTT. The encoded protein is CASSTVKLGNTEAFF.

The rearrangement uses TRBV5-4 and TRBJ2-7; a possible D gene is TRBD1 (6 bases). Germline CDR1 reads SGHNT; CDR2 reads YYREEE (reference sequence). The CDR3 is made up of 14 amino acids. Trimming stripped 3 bases from V and 1 base from J, with 11 bases between. For the CDR3, the DNA is TGTGCCAGCAGCTCCGGGGACAAATCCTACGAGCAGTACTTC. This sequence encodes CASSSGDKSYEQYF.

This chain uses TRBV3-1 (or the pseudogene TRBV3-2) with TRBJ2-1, with 10 bases that match TRBD2. The germline gives CDR1 LGHDT, CDR2 YNNKEL (reference sequence). Trimming at V came to 4 bases and at J to 7 bases, leaving 4 bases not matched to a gene. This CDR3 spans 14 amino acids. DNA for the CDR3: TGTGCCAGCAGCCCTAGCGGGAGTAGGAATGAGCAGTTCTTC. Amino acid sequence: CASSPSGSRNEQFF.

The chain joins TRBV7-9 to TRBJ1-5; D is perhaps TRBD1 (5 bases). The CDR3 sequence is 16 residues long. Trimming took 6 bases from V and 6 from J, leaving 21 bases between them. Germline V gene sequence: CDR1 SEHNR, CDR2 FQNEAQ (reference sequence). The CDR3 nucleotides read TGTGCCAGCAGTCCATATAGTGGGGGGGTCGGTCAGCCCCAGCATTTT. Protein: CASSPYSGGVGQPQHF.

This chain uses TRBV28 with TRBJ1-4, with unresolved D. This CDR3 contains 14 residues. Germline V CDR1 and CDR2: MDHEN, SYDVKM. V was clipped by 5 bases and J by 8 bases, with 15 bases between them. The CDR3: CASSPPVGSEKLFF. In DNA, the CDR3 is TGTGCCAGCAGTCCCCCAGTGGGGAGCGAAAAACTGTTTTTT.

The chain couples TRBV30 to TRBJ2-3; maybe TRBD2 (7 bases). The V gene's germline CDR1 is GTSNPN and CDR2 SVGIG (reference sequence). The CDR3 covers 13 residues. The V and J ends lost 5 bases and 2 bases respectively, with 11 bases between them. CDR3 coding DNA: TGTGCCTGGTCGGGGGGCTTCACAGATACGCAGTATTTT. Its translation: CAWSGGFTDTQYF.

V is TRBV7-8 and J is TRBJ1-6, with 7 positions matching TRBD1. Germline CDR1 is SGHVS and CDR2 is FQNEAQ. Unmatched junction bases numbered 7, after V lost 3 bases and J lost 5 bases. The length of the CDR3 is 16 residues. CDR3 in amino acids: CASSFGQVLNNSPLHF. In DNA, the CDR3 is TGTGCCAGCAGCTTCGGACAGGTGCTGAATAATTCACCCCTCCACTTT. Full variable domain (rest looked up from reference TRBV7-8 and TRBJ1-6): GAGVSQSPRYKVAKRGQDVALRCDPISGHVSLFWYQQALGQGPEFLTYFQNEAQLDKSGLPSDRFFAERPEGSVSTLKIQRTQQEDSAVYLCASSFGQVLNNSPLHFGNGTRLTVT.

The chain employs TRBV2 and TRBJ1-1, with a possible D match to TRBD1 (5 bases). This CDR3 is 17 amino acids long. V lost 8 bases to trimming and J lost 2 bases, with 24 bases between them. Germline CDR1 and CDR2: SNHLY and FYNNEI. The CDR3 spells CASSVLRLQVGNTEAFF. CDR3 coding DNA: TGTGCCAGCTCCGTTCTTCGGTTACAGGTTGGAAACACTGAAGCTTTCTTT.

This clone was recorded only once. The chain recombines TRBV4-1 with TRBJ2-3; 7 bases map to TRBD2. CDR1 is MGHRA and CDR2 is YSYEKL in the germline V gene. Trimming cost V 3 bases and J 4 bases; bases outside gene matches: 10. This CDR3 has 16 amino acids. The CDR3 nucleotides read TGCGCCAGCAGCCATGAGGGAGGGGCCCCCCCAGATACGCAGTATTTT. Residues: CASSHEGGAPPDTQYF.

The J gene is TRBJ2-3, the V gene TRBV5-1, with TRBD2 identical over 12 bases. Germline loops: CDR1 SGHRS, CDR2 YFSETQ. The trim removed 5 bases at V and 7 bases at J, leaving 11 bases unmatched. The CDR3 is 16 amino acids. The CDR3 region has the DNA TGCGCCAGCAGGTTGTTCTCTAGCGGGGGGGTCCATACGCAGTATTTT. Translating gives CASRLFSSGGVHTQYF.

This clone was counted a few times. The rearrangement joins TRBV4-1 to TRBJ2-1; 7 nucleotides line up with TRBD1. CDR1 and CDR2 from the germline V gene are MGHRA and YSYEKL. V lost 3 bases, J lost 7 bases, and 9 bases stayed unmatched. The CDR3 has 15 amino acids. CDR3 amino acids: CASSQSPGTANEQFF. The CDR3 DNA is TGCGCCAGCAGCCAGAGTCCCGGGACAGCGAATGAGCAGTTCTTC.

This sequence joins TRBV19 and TRBJ1-5, with TRBD1 identical over 9 bases. The germline CDR1 and CDR2 sequences are LNHDA and SQIVND (reference sequence). The V and J ends lost 4 bases and 1 base, in that order; junction bases with no gene match: 5. CDR3 size: 16 residues. For the CDR3, the DNA is TGTGCCAGTAGTAAAACAGGGGGCGCGAGCAATCAGCCCCAGCATTTT. Translating gives CASSKTGGASNQPQHF.

In its sample, this clone was seen once. The CDR3 is CASSDALRGGYTQYF. CDR3 DNA: TGTGCCAGCAGTGACGCCTTGAGGGGGGGATATACGCAGTATTTT. The V gene is TRBV5-8, the J gene TRBJ2-3; D is perhaps TRBD2 (7 bases). V lost 5 bases, J lost 7 bases, and 20 bases lay in between. This CDR3 region has 15 residues. Germline CDR1 and CDR2: SGHTS and YDEGEE.

The chain has TRBV10-2 and TRBJ2-7; D call uncertain. There are 13 residues in the CDR3. Germline CDR1 reads WSHSY; CDR2 reads SAAADI. Trimming removed 6 bases at V and 2 bases at J, with 11 bases between. CDR3 sequence (DNA): TGCGCCAGCAGAGATGGGCTTCCCTACGAGCAGTACTTC. Amino acids: CASRDGLPYEQYF.

This clone appeared once. This chain joins TRBV5-4 and TRBJ2-5; 9 bases match TRBD1. The CDR3 spans 15 residues. With V trimmed by 5 bases and J by 5 bases, 10 bases remained unmatched. Germline V gene data show CDR1 as SGHNT and CDR2 as YYREEE (reference sequence). The CDR3 DNA sequence: TGTGCCAGCAGACCCGCTACAGGGGGCTGGGAGACCCAGTACTTC. This codes for CASRPATGGWETQYF.

The J gene is TRBJ1-2, the V gene TRBV30; 10 bases agree with TRBD1. CDR3 length: 11 residues. Trimming cost V 7 bases and J 8 bases; bases outside gene matches: 4. Germline V gives CDR1 GTSNPN, CDR2 SVGIG (reference sequence). CDR3 protein: CASTGGGGYTF. The CDR3 nucleotides are TGTGCCTCGACAGGGGGCGGCGGCTACACCTTC.

CDR3 in DNA: TGTGCCAGCAGAAGACAGGGGGCACTGGGCTACACCTTC. This sequence encodes CASRRQGALGYTF. This chain joins TRBV6-8 and TRBJ1-2, with 10 bases that match TRBD1. Germline V gene data show CDR1 as MNHGY and CDR2 as SAAAGT. The CDR3 is 13 residues long. V shed 6 bases and J 8 bases; nucleotides not matched to a gene: 6.

This chain links TRBV10-3 with TRBJ1-1; D is possibly TRBD1 (5 bases). Trimming shortened V by 8 bases and J by 3 bases, and 13 bases separated the two germline ends. The CDR3 totals 13 residues. CDR1 is ENHRY and CDR2 is SYGVKD in the germline V gene. Written as DNA, the CDR3 is TGTGCCATCGCCAGCAGGGTTGACACTGAAGCTTTCTTT. It yields the protein CAIASRVDTEAFF.

This chain links TRBV4-2 with TRBJ1-2; 7 nucleotides agree with TRBD1. CDR1 LGHNA and CDR2 YNFKEQ come from the germline V gene. V trimming: 1 base; J trimming: 7 bases; junction bases outside the gene matches: 12. The CDR3 is 16 amino acids. The CDR3 sequence: CASSQGQGTTLSGYTF. The CDR3 nucleotides read TGTGCCAGCAGCCAAGGACAGGGTACGACGCTCTCTGGCTACACCTTC.